This record covers a single T cell receptor beta chain. Per germline, CDR1 WSHSY and CDR2 SAAADI. After removal of 3 bases from V and 7 bases from J, the junction contained 12 bases not matched to a gene. This CDR3 contains 17 residues. The entry originates in a study of shared clonotypes between healthy human individuals. At the level of the study: Donors consisted of a couple of women and three men between 18 and 49. Each donor's CD8 memory used one plate, CD8 naive two, each CD4 subset three.

The data were produced by immunoSEQ multiplex PCR, yet TCRdb's version contains in-frame clones alone and is incomplete. The table has 650,000 to 800,000 clones, over 60% seen once; the top ten hold about 1.8%. This receptor was obtained from a woman aged 25 to 39 in good health. The material sequenced was memory CD4+ T cells sorted from blood. The sample's subset: CD45RA-negative fraction. The chain has TRBV10-2 and TRBJ2-1; 10 nucleotides align to TRBD2. The CDR3 loop is CASSDHGTSAKRNEQFF. In DNA form, the CDR3 reads TGCGCCAGCAGTGATCATGGGACTAGCGCTAAGCGGAATGAGCAGTTCTTC.